This TCR beta chain emerged from a study of OX40 agonist ivuxolimab in advanced cancers. Points from the study as a whole: Individuals who were partial responders at 0.1-3.0 mg/kg had clonal expansion that ranked among the lowest. Fewer expanded clones were found on average in CD4+ than in CD8+ T cells.

Concerning this clone: What it binds is not known.

Researchers took blood at baseline, on cycle 4 day 1, and on cycle 7 day 1. Repertoires were generated with immunoSEQ multiplex PCR, while TCRdb's copy carries only in-frame clones and drops some. The table has roughly 70,000 clones, about 86% seen once. The sequence came from an adult with an advanced solid tumor such as melanoma, head and neck, liver or kidney cancer. The source was CD4+ or CD8+ T cells sorted from blood, collected in a trial of the OX40 agonist ivuxolimab.

CDR3 bases: TGTGCCAGTAGTATCGGGTGGAGCGGGAGCGATACCGGGGAGCTGTTTTTT. Residues: CASSIGWSGSDTGELFF. This chain uses TRBV19 with TRBJ2-2, with 8 positions matching TRBD2. Trimming took 3 bases from V and 5 from J; bases not matched to a gene: 11. CDR3 length: 17 residues. Germline CDR1 and CDR2: LNHDA and SQIVND (reference sequence).